A selection of T cell receptor beta chains follows, all from one sample in a study of shared clonotypes between healthy human individuals. The data were produced by immunoSEQ multiplex PCR, yet TCRdb's version contains in-frame clones alone and is incomplete. Among about 2.4 million clones listed, roughly 92% were seen once. The source material was naive CD4+ T cells sorted from blood. These receptors originate from a man aged 18 to 29 in good health. The CDR3 runs from the conserved cysteine through the conserved F or W. Fields, in order: CDR3 length, D gene, J gene, V gene, clone size, CDR3 DNA, CDR3 protein. D genes are given only for firm matches. A clone size is listed for some rows: how often the clone was seen (once, few, many), or a class if it is expanded.

15	-	TRBJ2-2	TRBV7-9	-	TGTGCCAGCAGCTCATCTCAGTGGAACACCGGGGAGCTGTTTTTT	CASSSSQWNTGELFF
17	-	TRBJ1-6	TRBV13	-	TGTGCCAGCAGCTTTCGGGGGAAACTCTCCTATAATTCACCCCTCCACTTT	CASSFRGKLSYNSPLHF
15	-	TRBJ1-3	TRBV5-8	-	TGTGCCAGCAGACCCGGACCGTACTCTGGAAACACCATATATTTT	CASRPGPYSGNTIYF
18	-	TRBJ2-1	TRBV9	-	TGTGCCAGCAGCGTCCAGATACCGGGCCCCGGTAACTACAATGAGCAGTTCTTC	CASSVQIPGPGNYNEQFF
13	-	TRBJ1-2	TRBV6-6	-	TGTGCCAGCAGTTACCTCGAGAGCAGTGGCTACACCTTC	CASSYLESSGYTF
17	TRBD2	TRBJ2-6	TRBV28	few	TGTGCCAGCAGTCCAGGACTAGCCCCCTCTGGGGCCAACGTCCTGACTTTC	CASSPGLAPSGANVLTF
16	-	TRBJ2-5	TRBV5-1	-	TGCGCCAGCAGCTTGTACCCGGGGCTCCACCAAGAGACCCAGTACTTC	CASSLYPGLHQETQYF
13	-	TRBJ1-1	TRBV19	few	TGTGCCAGTAGCGTAGAGGTGAACACTGAAGCTTTCTTT	CASSVEVNTEAFF
17	-	TRBJ1-5	TRBV14	few	TGTGCCAGCAGCCAAGTACCGAACAGTTATAGCAATCAGCCCCAGCATTTT	CASSQVPNSYSNQPQHF
13	-	TRBJ2-7	TRBV5-4	-	TGTGCCAGCAGCTATACAGGGAGCTACGAGCAGTACTTC	CASSYTGSYEQYF
14	TRBD1	TRBJ1-4	TRBV10-2	-	TGCGCCAGCAGGGCAGGGGGGGGAGATGAAAAACTGTTTTTT	CASRAGGGDEKLFF
15	TRBD1	TRBJ2-7	TRBV5-1	-	TGCGCCAGCAGCAGGGGACAGGTAGTATCCTACGAGCAGTACTTC	CASSRGQVVSYEQYF
14	-	TRBJ2-1	TRBV7-9	-	TGTGCCAGCAGCTTACAGGGGGAGGGACATGAGCAGTTCTTC	CASSLQGEGHEQFF
14	-	TRBJ1-5	TRBV30	-	TGTGCCTGCTCCTCTTGGGGGGGCAATCAGCCCCAGCATTTT	CACSSWGGNQPQHF
14	-	TRBJ1-1	TRBV4-1	-	TGCGCCAGCAGCCAAGACAGAAAGAACACTGAAGCTTTCTTT	CASSQDRKNTEAFF
19	TRBD2	TRBJ2-7	TRBV7-9	-	TGTGCCAGCAGCCCAACGGGACTAGCGGGATGGTTTAGATCCTACGAGCAGTACTTC	CASSPTGLAGWFRSYEQYF
15	TRBD1	TRBJ2-7	TRBV7-3	-	TGTGCCAGCAGCCCAACGGGACAGGGGGACTACGAGCAGTACTTC	CASSPTGQGDYEQYF
15	TRBD1	TRBJ2-7	TRBV9	-	TGTGCCAGCAGCGTCTCCGGGACAGGGAACTACGAGCAGTACTTC	CASSVSGTGNYEQYF
16	-	TRBJ2-7	TRBV21-1	once	TGTGCCAGCAGCGCAAGGAGGCAGGGGACCGCCTACGAGCAGTACTTC	CASSARRQGTAYEQYF